This T cell receptor beta chain was captured in a study of blood T cell repertoires in COVID-19 (TCRdb year 2020). Describing the broader study: Samples covering the acute and convalescent phases of COVID-19 were provided by collaborators in the United States, Italy and Spain. Where available, HLA class I and class II types were taken from metadata supplied by the sample provider and were not determined by assay-based typing. The prospective study material was composed of cDNA or gDNA derived from T cells, B-cell-depleted T cells, or PBMCs. Samples were obtained from the ongoing ImmuneRACE study (first 160 participants) and from some 1,200 subjects provided by 6 global collaborators. The sample metadata nearly always contained a de-identified subject ID, COVID-19 status, age in years and sex. The repertoires were made available in a free public database intended to serve as a resource for research on the immune response to SARS-CoV-2. Subjects who had been exposed to COVID-19, were actively infected with it, or had recovered from it provided the deeply sampled blood TCRbeta repertoires that made up the dataset. Results the study describes overall, beyond this receptor: Clinical and demographic metadata were provided uncurated, with the amount varying by source and participant.

There are a few counts of this clone. The clone's antigen remains unknown. Base qualities were left out, and no much larger clone turns up one base away. TCRbeta CDR3 regions were amplified from genomic DNA using the immunoSEQ Assay, a bias-controlled multiplex PCR. The study's own analysis went as follows. Nucleated cell counts per sample were estimated from amplification of reference gene primers within the assay. To quantify the absolute abundance of each unique TCRbeta CDR3 rearrangement, sequence reads were collapsed and filtered. For each sample, productive Simpson clonality was calculated as the square root of Simpson's diversity index over productive rearrangements. TCRdb took this table from immuneACCESS and kept in-frame rearrangements with V and J called. Such tables lack part of the clones; where checked against another copy, unresolved V genes explain under half of the gap, and the rest is unexplained. Clone size and the V and J calls come from that table; the DNA yielded D and trimming. The sample contains 78,000 or so clones, roughly 84% of them found a single time. The ten top clones hold 5.5% to 7.5% of the sample.

The collaborating institutions used their own protocols to collect whole blood in K2EDTA tubes. For TCRbeta analysis, collaborators shipped samples in one of three forms: frozen whole blood, isolated PBMCs, or DNA extracted from either of those sample types. Trimmed from V: 4 bases; trimmed from J: 6 bases; junction bases lacking a gene match: 4. Including the terminal cysteine and phenylalanine, the CDR3 comprises 14 residues. Only the CDR3 portion is preserved as DNA: 42 bases, with reading frame beginning at the first base. The germline V gene (reference sequence) gives CDR1 as LGHDT and CDR2 as YNNKEL.

Sequencing input: peripheral blood. This sequence originates from a woman in her sixties or seventies with acute or convalescent COVID-19. The rearranged segments are TRBV3-1 (or the pseudogene TRBV3-2) and TRBJ2-7, with 12 junctional bases fitting TRBD2. In nucleotide form, the sequence is TGTGCCAGCAGCCCCGGGACTAGCGGGTTCGAGCAGTACTTC. It translates to CASSPGTSGFEQYF.